This record looks at one T cell receptor beta chain sequence and its context. No antigen is known for it. The CDR3 length is 16 residues. CDR1 and CDR2 from the germline V gene are SGHKS and YYEKEE (reference sequence). Trimming shortened V by 6 bases and J by 5 bases, and 21 bases separated the two germline ends. Libraries were prepared by immunoSEQ multiplex PCR; TCRdb keeps only in-frame clonotypes and omits some of them. The sample holds under 120,000 clones; about 94% are singletons and the top ten take about 2.2%. These data originate in a study of T cell responses to AZD1222 COVID-19 vaccine. For the study at large: Researchers grouped second doses given at about 4 or about 12 weeks into one pool.

The study's findings and limits: None of the repertoires were sampled until the peak T cell response had passed.

The receptor was derived from an adult in good health. The chain combines TRBV5-5 with TRBJ2-1; D is possibly TRBD1 (5 bases). Sample: peripheral blood, taken on day 0 of AZD1222 vaccination. CDR3: CASIRPVPGRDNEQFF. CDR3 in DNA: TGTGCCAGCATCCGACCTGTTCCAGGGCGTGACAATGAGCAGTTCTTC.